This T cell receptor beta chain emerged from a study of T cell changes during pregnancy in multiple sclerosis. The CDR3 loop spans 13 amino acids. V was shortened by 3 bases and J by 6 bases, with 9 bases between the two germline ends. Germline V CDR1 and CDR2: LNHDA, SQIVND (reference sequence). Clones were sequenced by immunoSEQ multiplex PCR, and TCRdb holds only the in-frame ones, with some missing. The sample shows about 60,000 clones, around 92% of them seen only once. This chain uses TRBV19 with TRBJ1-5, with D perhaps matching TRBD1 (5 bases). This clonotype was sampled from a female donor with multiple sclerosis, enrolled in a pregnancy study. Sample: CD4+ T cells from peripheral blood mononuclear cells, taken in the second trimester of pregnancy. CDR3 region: CASSMQGGQPQHF. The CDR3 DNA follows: TGTGCCAGTAGTATGCAGGGCGGTCAGCCCCAGCATTTT.